One and the same sample provided the 3 T cell receptor beta chains below, sequenced in a study of T cells in localized non-small cell lung cancer. TCRdb keeps only in-frame clones here, not all; method: immunoSEQ multiplex PCR. The sample records around 34,000 clones, 93% being singletons. The specimen comprised peripheral blood, sampled before any cancer treatment. The receptors originated from a female donor aged 60 or older with stage I lung adenocarcinoma.

V gene TRBV6-6 combines with J gene TRBJ1-1; 7 bases align to TRBD1. Trimming at V came to 6 bases and at J to 11 bases, leaving 12 bases not matched to a gene. Germline V gene data show CDR1 as MNHNY and CDR2 as SVGAGI (reference sequence). This CDR3 is 13 amino acids long. The CDR3: CASSRPQGPQAFF. CDR3 sequence (DNA): TGTGCCAGCAGCCGCCCACAGGGGCCTCAGGCTTTCTTT.

The chain joins TRBV5-1 to TRBJ2-3; D is perhaps TRBD1 (6 bases). Germline CDR1 reads SGHRS; CDR2 reads YFSETQ. The V end was cut by 2 bases, the J end by 2 bases, with 12 bases between. This CDR3 has 15 amino acids. CDR3 sequence reads: CASSLQDSLTDTQYF. The CDR3 DNA reads as TGCGCCAGCAGCTTACAGGACAGCCTCACAGATACGCAGTATTTT. Drawing the rest from reference TRBV5-1 and TRBJ2-3, the complete variable domain is KAGVTQTPRYLIKTRGQQVTLSCSPISGHRSVSWYQQTPGQGLQFLFEYFSETQRNKGNFPGRFSGRQFSNSRSEMNVSTLELGDSALYLCASSLQDSLTDTQYFGPGTRLTVL.

This chain links TRBV6-5 with TRBJ1-1; 8 nucleotides line up with TRBD1. V lost 6 bases to trimming and J lost 5 bases; unmatched junction nucleotides: 11. The CDR3 contains 15 residues. CDR1 and CDR2 (germline): MNHEY, SVGAGI. In DNA form, the CDR3 reads TGTGCCAGCAGCCGCCCGACAGGGGTAGGTACTGAAGCTTTCTTT. It is translated as CASSRPTGVGTEAFF.